One sample yielded the 20 T cell receptor beta chains listed below, sequenced in a study of blood T cell repertoires in COVID-19. Libraries were prepared by immunoSEQ multiplex PCR; TCRdb keeps only in-frame clonotypes and omits some of them. This table holds about 120,000 clones, over 75% found once. Source material: peripheral blood. Receptors originate from a human donor with active COVID-19. The donor label of this sample is uncertain.

This clone was seen a handful of times. The chain combines TRBV2 with TRBJ2-1; TRBD1 aligns across 7 bases. V trimming: 6 bases; J trimming: 0 bases; junction bases outside the gene matches: 11. Germline V gene lookup returns CDR1 SNHLY and CDR2 FYNNEI. The CDR3 is 17 amino acids. The CDR3 region is CASRESRAGGSYNEQFF. Written as DNA, the CDR3 is TGTGCCAGCAGGGAGAGTAGGGCAGGGGGCTCCTACAATGAGCAGTTCTTC.

The V call is TRBV27, the J call TRBJ1-2, with 10 bases identical to TRBD1. CDR1 MNHEY and CDR2 SMNVEV come from the germline V gene (reference sequence). With 5 bases clipped from V and 7 bases from J, the junction kept 16 bases outside the gene matches. The CDR3 is made up of 17 amino acids. The CDR3 sequence is CASSTLGTGEAGTGYTF. CDR3 DNA: TGTGCCAGCAGTACATTAGGGACAGGGGAAGCGGGCACTGGCTACACCTTC.

The CDR3 protein is CASSQEDTRADTQYF. CDR3 sequence (DNA): TGTGCCAGCAGCCAAGAGGACACCCGGGCAGATACGCAGTATTTT. This chain connects TRBV11-3 to TRBJ2-3; a weak D match, TRBD1 (5 bases). Deletions cut 5 bases from V and 4 bases from J, with 16 bases between. The germline V gene encodes CDR1 SGHNT and CDR2 YENEEA. The CDR3 is 15 amino acids.

The V gene is TRBV6-5, the J gene TRBJ1-2, with D perhaps TRBD1 (6 bases). CDR3 length equals 15 residues. Germline V gives CDR1 MNHEY, CDR2 SVGAGI. Trimming removed 5 bases at V and 8 bases at J, with 21 bases between. CDR3 coding DNA: TGTGCCAGCAGTCCAATGGACAGTTCGGGATGCGGCTACACCTTC. This codes for CASSPMDSSGCGYTF.

This chain uses TRBV24-1 with TRBJ2-3, with 9 bases identical to TRBD2. Germline lookup yields CDR1 KGHDR and CDR2 SFDVKD. CDR3 size: 15 residues. V gave up 5 bases and J gave up 1 base; unmatched junction bases: 3. The CDR3, as DNA: TGTGCCACCAGTGCCATAGCGGGGGGCACAGATACGCAGTATTTT. It is translated as CATSAIAGGTDTQYF.

V usage is TRBV30 and J usage is TRBJ1-1, with TRBD1 identical over 8 bases. The CDR3 runs 14 residues. V lost 5 bases, J lost 10 bases, and 15 bases stayed unmatched. The germline V gene encodes CDR1 GTSNPN and CDR2 SVGIG (reference sequence). The CDR3 spells CAWYSLQGDIAAFF. CDR3 DNA: TGTGCCTGGTATTCCTTACAGGGGGACATAGCAGCTTTCTTT.

The chain links TRBV27 to TRBJ2-7, with a weak D call TRBD2 (6 bases). With 2 bases removed from V and 5 bases from J, the gap between germline ends came to 16 bases. The CDR3 sequence is 15 residues long. In germline, CDR1 is MNHEY, CDR2 SMNVEV (reference sequence). CDR3: CASSLLWGVEDEQYF. The CDR3 region has the DNA TGTGCCAGCAGTTTACTTTGGGGGGTAGAGGACGAGCAGTACTTC.

The rearrangement links TRBV28 to TRBJ2-2; the D gene is possibly TRBD1 (6 bases). The CDR3 has 15 amino acids. The V gene lost 6 bases and the J gene lost 1 base, with 12 bases spanning the gap. Looked up from germline, CDR1 is MDHEN and CDR2 is SYDVKM. As DNA, the CDR3 is TGTGCCAGCAGGGGGGACATCAGGAACACCGGGGAGCTGTTTTTT. It specifies CASRGDIRNTGELFF.

This clone was detected once. CDR3 in DNA: TGTGCCAGCAGCTCTGGACAGTATAGCAATCAGCCCCAGCATTTT. Its protein product is CASSSGQYSNQPQHF. The genes are TRBV5-5 and TRBJ1-5; possible D gene TRBD1, 6 bases. Germline V gene sequence: CDR1 SGHKS, CDR2 YYEKEE (reference sequence). V was trimmed by 3 bases and J by 0 bases, leaving 10 bases between them. The length of the CDR3 is 15 residues.

The gene calls are TRBV7-9 and TRBJ1-2; TRBD1 matches 7 bases. The CDR3 totals 16 residues. The V gene's germline CDR1 is SEHNR and CDR2 FQNEAQ (reference sequence). The trim removed 2 bases at V and 4 bases at J, leaving 10 bases unmatched. The CDR3 nucleotides are TGTGCCAGCAGCTTACCGGCAGGGGGATGGAGCTATGGCTACACCTTC. This encodes CASSLPAGGWSYGYTF.

This sequence joins TRBV19 and TRBJ1-5, with D possibly being TRBD1 (6 bases). Germline loops: CDR1 LNHDA, CDR2 SQIVND (reference sequence). V lost 7 bases and J lost 5, with 9 bases in between. This CDR3 spans 12 amino acids. The CDR3 DNA is TGTGCCAGTAACAGGGTTTATCAGCCCCAGCATTTT. Its translation is CASNRVYQPQHF. Complete variable domain (other parts from reference TRBV19 and TRBJ1-5): DGGITQSPKYLFRKEGQNVTLSCEQNLNHDAMYWYRQDPGQGLRLIYYSQIVNDFQKGDIAEGYSVSREKKESFPLTVTSAQKNPTAFYLCASNRVYQPQHFGDGTRLSIL.

This clone was detected a few times. The chain couples TRBV19 to TRBJ1-2, with 11 bases aligning to TRBD1. Germline values: CDR1 LNHDA, CDR2 SQIVND (reference sequence). The CDR3 sequence is 15 residues long. The V gene end was trimmed by 5 bases and the J gene end by 6 bases; junction bases not matched to a gene: 8. CDR3 in amino acids: CASSDRTGGVDGYTF. The CDR3 DNA is TGTGCCAGTAGTGACAGGACAGGGGGCGTGGATGGCTACACCTTC.

CDR3 sequence: CASSLGTGGDGYTF. CDR3 bases: TGCGCCAGCAGCTTGGGGACAGGGGGCGATGGCTACACCTTC. The chain couples TRBV5-1 to TRBJ1-2, with 11 bases aligning to TRBD1. This CDR3 is 14 amino acids long. V gave up 0 bases and J gave up 6 bases; unmatched junction bases: 1. Germline V lookup: CDR1 SGHRS, CDR2 YFSETQ.

This CDR3 reads CASSLAQLAGGPYEQYF. For the CDR3, the DNA is TGTGCCAGCAGTTTAGCTCAACTAGCGGGGGGGCCCTACGAGCAGTACTTC. The chain couples TRBV28 to TRBJ2-7, with TRBD2 matching 13 bases. The CDR3 extends over 17 amino acids. Trimming took 2 bases from V and 2 from J; bases not matched to a gene: 6. CDR1 MDHEN and CDR2 SYDVKM come from the germline V gene.

The genes are TRBV7-9 and TRBJ2-3, with D possibly being TRBD1 (5 bases). This CDR3 comprises 16 residues. Germline V lookup: CDR1 SEHNR, CDR2 FQNEAQ (reference sequence). V was cut by 5 bases and J by 7 bases, with 22 bases left in between. The CDR3 DNA follows: TGTGCCAGCAGCCCCAGGGTCGGCAGTTCAAGAAATACGCAGTATTTT. This gives the protein CASSPRVGSSRNTQYF.

The gene calls are TRBV5-6 and TRBJ2-5; no clear D gene. The CDR3 sequence is 14 residues long. Per germline, CDR1 SGHDT and CDR2 YYEEEE. V was cut by 1 base and J by 1 base, with 8 bases left in between. In DNA form, the CDR3 reads TGTGCCAGCAGCTTGTTCAGCGTCCAAGAGACCCAGTACTTC. Protein: CASSLFSVQETQYF.

The chain joins TRBV7-2 to TRBJ1-2; possibly TRBD1 for D (6 bases). The germline V gene has CDR1 SGHTA and CDR2 FQGNSA. Trimming shortened V by 5 bases and J by 8 bases, and 15 bases separated the two germline ends. The CDR3 covers 13 residues. CDR3 DNA sequence: TGTGCCAGCAGCAAAGACAGGACAAGAGGCTACACCTTC. Translation: CASSKDRTRGYTF.

The rearrangement links TRBV6-2 or TRBV6-3 to TRBJ1-5, with 7 bases identical to TRBD1. This CDR3 contains 14 residues. The germline gives CDR1 MNHEY, CDR2 SVGEGT. V lost 2 bases and J lost 6; bases outside the gene matches: 4. CDR3 bases: TGTGCCAGCAGTTACCAGACAGGGAGTCAGCCCCAGCATTTT. It translates to CASSYQTGSQPQHF.

The chain joins TRBV19 to TRBJ1-2, with D possibly matching TRBD1 (6 bases). The CDR3 contains 16 residues. V was cut by 3 bases and J by 2 bases, with 16 bases left in between. Per germline, CDR1 LNHDA and CDR2 SQIVND (reference sequence). The CDR3 bases are TGTGCCAGTAGTATCCTCCCGCAGGGGATAAACTATGGCTACACCTTC. Translation gives CASSILPQGINYGYTF.

CDR3 loop: CASSVTELEMGTDTQYF. In DNA, the CDR3 is TGTGCCAGCAGTGTGACAGAATTGGAGATGGGCACAGATACGCAGTATTTT. The rearrangement uses TRBV2 and TRBJ2-3; TRBD1 might be the D (5 bases). Per germline, CDR1 SNHLY and CDR2 FYNNEI. This CDR3 is 17 amino acids long. Trimming cost V 4 bases and J 1 base, with 18 bases left between them.